The rows below give T cell receptor beta chains drawn from one sample of a study of blood T cells in healthy people across ages. TCRdb processed the 5' RACE reads anew with MiXCR; each CDR3 protein has one entry. The sample records about 1.5 million distinct CDR3 sequences, approximately 43% being singletons. The sample comprised blood. The receptor set was obtained from a young woman in good health. CDR3s include the opening cysteine and the closing phenylalanine or tryptophan. A D gene is named only where the DNA matches it firmly. Expanded clones get a size class; other rows say once, few or many, or leave the size out.

TRBJ1-5 . TRBV11-2 . CASSLSELPTQPQHF TGTGCCAGCAGCTTAAGCGAGTTGCCGACTCAGCCCCAGCATTTT
TRBJ2-1 . TRBV10-3 few CAISDSDFNEQFF TGTGCCATCAGTGATTCGGACTTTAATGAGCAGTTCTTC
TRBJ2-7 . TRBV7-9 few CASSRFTDSGNEQYF TGTGCCAGCAGTCGTTTTACGGACTCCGGTAACGAGCAGTACTTC
TRBJ2-5 . TRBV7-3 . CASSDQGLGLNEQYF TGTGCCAGCAGCGACCAGGGCCTTGGGTTAAATGAGCAGTACTTC
TRBJ2-3 . TRBV9 few CASSVVTTTRFSTDTQYF TGTGCCAGCAGCGTAGTAACTACCACCCGATTTAGCACAGATACGCAGTATTTT
TRBJ2-7 . TRBV27 few CASGPYLWNEQYF TGTGCCAGCGGTCCCTACCTGTGGAACGAGCAGTACTTC
TRBJ2-7 . TRBV12-3/TRBV12-4 . CASRNTGSYEQYF TGTGCCAGCAGAAATACTGGATCCTACGAGCAGTACTTC
TRBJ1-2 . TRBV12-3/TRBV12-4 . CASSWARGEVDYTF TGTGCCAGCAGTTGGGCGCGGGGCGAGGTTGACTACACCTTC
TRBJ2-7 . TRBV4-1 few CASSSNYRGTAMYEQYF TGCGCCAGCAGCTCTAATTACCGGGGTACAGCTATGTACGAGCAGTACTTC
TRBJ2-3 . TRBV13 . CASRKSGRSTDTQYF TGTGCCAGCAGAAAATCGGGGAGGAGCACAGATACGCAGTATTTT
TRBJ1-3 . TRBV7-9 . CASSPPGASGGNTIYF TGTGCCAGCAGCCCCCCGGGGGCCTCGGGAGGAAACACCATATATTTT
TRBJ2-5 TRBD1 TRBV12-3/TRBV12-4 few CASSFGGTGEVKETQYF TGTGCCAGCAGTTTTGGAGGGACAGGGGAAGTAAAAGAGACCCAGTACTTC
TRBJ2-7 . TRBV2 few CASSPEQYF TGTGCCAGCAGCCCCGAGCAGTACTTC
TRBJ2-1 . TRBV20-1 . CSARVPGPLALNEQFF TGCAGTGCTAGAGTCCCGGGACCCCTAGCTCTCAATGAGCAGTTCTTC
TRBJ2-1 . TRBV3-1 . CASSQAYLTVNKQFF TGTGCCAGCAGCCAAGCTTATCTGACAGTGAATAAGCAGTTCTTC
TRBJ1-1 . TRBV20-1 . CSASAGTAKRAFF TGCAGTGCTAGTGCCGGGACGGCGAAACGGGCTTTCTTT
TRBJ1-1 . TRBV6-5 once CASLSLGFSEAFF TGTGCCAGCTTAAGCTTGGGCTTCTCAGAAGCTTTCTTT
TRBJ1-2 . TRBV12-3/TRBV12-4 . CASSRDTRNYGYTF TGTGCCAGCAGTCGGGACACTCGGAACTATGGCTACACCTTC
TRBJ2-7 TRBD2 TRBV6-6 few CASSQLTSGILYEQYF TGTGCCAGCAGTCAACTGACTAGCGGGATTCTCTACGAGCAGTACTTC
TRBJ2-1 . TRBV29-1 . CSVEDLSGGISYNEQFF TGCAGCGTTGAAGATCTTAGTGGCGGTATCTCCTACAATGAGCAGTTCTTC
TRBJ1-2 . TRBV7-2 . CASSIPTAANYGYTF TGTGCCAGCAGCATACCAACGGCTGCTAACTATGGCTACACCTTC
TRBJ1-1 . TRBV6-5 . CAWPLSTGENTEAFF TGTGCCTGGCCTTTATCGACAGGCGAGAACACTGAAGCTTTCTTT
TRBJ2-3 TRBD2 TRBV20-1 few CSARDPASGGSGDTQYF TGCAGTGCTAGAGATCCGGCTAGCGGGGGGTCAGGAGATACGCAGTATTTT
TRBJ1-4 TRBD1 TRBV13 . CASSPTGGFNEKLFF TGTGCCAGCAGCCCCACAGGGGGGTTTAATGAAAAACTGTTTTTT
TRBJ2-1 . TRBV10-3 . CAISESTGSSYNEQFF TGTGCCATCAGTGAGTCAACGGGGAGCTCCTACAATGAGCAGTTCTTC
TRBJ1-6 . TRBV12-3/TRBV12-4 . CASSYRADSPLHF TGTGCCAGCAGTTACAGGGCTGATTCACCCCTCCACTTT
TRBJ1-5 . TRBV6-1 . CASSAELGSNQPQHF TGTGCCAGCAGTGCTGAGCTAGGGAGCAATCAGCCCCAGCATTTT
TRBJ1-2 TRBD1 TRBV27 few CASSLIPTGVIGYTF TGTGCCAGCAGTTTAATACCGACAGGGGTGATCGGCTACACCTTC
TRBJ1-5 . TRBV27 . CASSLYTGRNQPQHF TGTGCCAGCAGCCTATATACAGGGAGGAATCAGCCCCAGCATTTT
TRBJ2-3 . TRBV27 few CASTPSARPSTDTQYF TGTGCCAGCACGCCTAGCGCACGACCTAGCACAGATACGCAGTATTTT
TRBJ2-3 TRBD1 TRBV7-9 . CASRRTGVPYTDTQYF TGTGCCAGCAGGCGGACAGGGGTTCCCTACACAGATACGCAGTATTTT